One T cell receptor beta chain is described in this entry. Its antigen remains unknown. These data originate in a study of T-cell reconstitution after alpha-beta-depleted transplantation in children. Study results and limitations: Some patients showed high day-60 TCRbeta diversity, which derived from surviving recipient T cells and thymic progenitors.

Germline V CDR1 and CDR2: DFQATT, SNEGSKA (reference sequence). V lost 6 bases and J lost 4; bases outside the gene matches: 9. The CDR3 sequence is 14 residues long. Construction of the TCRbeta library involved unique molecular identifiers. TCRdb fed the PCR reads into MiXCR, producing one record per CDR3 protein. The sample lists about 590,000 distinct CDR3 sequences; roughly 13% were seen once. The clonotype was recovered from a male patient younger than 18 who had a stem cell transplant for acute myeloid leukemia, so the T cells may come from the graft donor. The sample here was PBMCs, mostly from graft donor cells, taken 360 days after TCRalphabeta/CD19-depleted stem cell transplant. The rearrangement joins TRBV20-1 to TRBJ2-7; 10 nucleotides line up with TRBD2. CDR3 loop: CSAAPGLAFYEQYF. The CDR3 nucleotides read TGCAGTGCCGCGCCGGGACTAGCGTTTTACGAGCAGTACTTC.